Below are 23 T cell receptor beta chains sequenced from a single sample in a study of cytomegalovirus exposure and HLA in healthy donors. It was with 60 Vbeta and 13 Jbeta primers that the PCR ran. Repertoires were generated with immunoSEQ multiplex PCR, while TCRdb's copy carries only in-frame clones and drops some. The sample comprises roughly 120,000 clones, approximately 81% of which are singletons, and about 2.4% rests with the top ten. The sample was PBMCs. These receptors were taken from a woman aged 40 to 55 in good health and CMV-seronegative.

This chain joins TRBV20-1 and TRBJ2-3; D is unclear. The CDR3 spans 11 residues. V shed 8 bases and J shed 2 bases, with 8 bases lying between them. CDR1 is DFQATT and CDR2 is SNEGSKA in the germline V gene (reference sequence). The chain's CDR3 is CSLRHTDTQYF. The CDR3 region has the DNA TGCAGTTTGCGACACACAGATACGCAGTATTTT.

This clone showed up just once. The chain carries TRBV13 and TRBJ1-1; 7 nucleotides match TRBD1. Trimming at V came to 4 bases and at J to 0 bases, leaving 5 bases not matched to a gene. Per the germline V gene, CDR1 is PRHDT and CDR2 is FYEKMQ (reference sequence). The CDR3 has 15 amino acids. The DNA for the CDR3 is TGTGCCAGCAGCTCAGAGGGACAGTTGAACACTGAAGCTTTCTTT. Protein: CASSSEGQLNTEAFF.

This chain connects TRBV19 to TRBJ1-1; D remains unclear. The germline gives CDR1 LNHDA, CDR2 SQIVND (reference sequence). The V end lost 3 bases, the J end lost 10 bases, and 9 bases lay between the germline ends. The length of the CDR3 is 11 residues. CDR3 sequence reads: CASSMRGGAFF. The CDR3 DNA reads TGTGCCAGTAGTATGCGTGGCGGAGCTTTCTTT.

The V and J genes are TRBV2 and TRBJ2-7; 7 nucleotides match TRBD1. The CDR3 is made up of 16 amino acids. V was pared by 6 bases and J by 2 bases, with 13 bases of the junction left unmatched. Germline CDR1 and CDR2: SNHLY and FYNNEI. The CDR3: CASRAQPYGTAYEQYF. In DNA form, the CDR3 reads TGTGCCAGCAGAGCCCAGCCCTACGGGACAGCCTACGAGCAGTACTTC.

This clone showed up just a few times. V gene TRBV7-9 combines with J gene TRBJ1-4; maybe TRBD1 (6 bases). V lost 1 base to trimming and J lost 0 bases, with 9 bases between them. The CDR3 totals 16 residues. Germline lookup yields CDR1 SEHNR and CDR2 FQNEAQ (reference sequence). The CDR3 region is CASSLDRASTNEKLFF. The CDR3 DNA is TGTGCCAGCAGCTTAGACAGGGCTTCAACTAATGAAAAACTGTTTTTT.

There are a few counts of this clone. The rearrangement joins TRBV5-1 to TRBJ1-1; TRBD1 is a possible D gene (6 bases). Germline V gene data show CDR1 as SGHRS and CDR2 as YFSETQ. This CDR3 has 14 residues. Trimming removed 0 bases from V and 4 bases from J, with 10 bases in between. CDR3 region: CASSLEGGSTEAFF. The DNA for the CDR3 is TGCGCCAGCAGCTTGGAAGGGGGAAGCACTGAAGCTTTCTTT.

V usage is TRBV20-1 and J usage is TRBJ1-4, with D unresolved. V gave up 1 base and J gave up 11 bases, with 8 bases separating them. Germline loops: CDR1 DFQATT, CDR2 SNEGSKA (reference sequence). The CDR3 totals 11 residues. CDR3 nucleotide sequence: TGCAGTGCTAGAGTAGTAGAGAAACTGTTTTTT. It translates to CSARVVEKLFF.

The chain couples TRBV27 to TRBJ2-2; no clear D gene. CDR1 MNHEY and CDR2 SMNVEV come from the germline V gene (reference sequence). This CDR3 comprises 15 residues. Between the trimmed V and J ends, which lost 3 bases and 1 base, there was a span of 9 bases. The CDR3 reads CASSFFVGNTGELFF. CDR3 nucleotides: TGTGCCAGCAGTTTTTTTGTCGGGAACACCGGGGAGCTGTTTTTT.

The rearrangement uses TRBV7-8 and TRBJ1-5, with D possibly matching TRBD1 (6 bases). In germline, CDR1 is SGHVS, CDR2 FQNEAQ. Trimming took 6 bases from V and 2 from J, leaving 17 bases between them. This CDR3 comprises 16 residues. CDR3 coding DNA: TGTGCCAGCAGGGGGTCGCAGGGGAAAGGCAATCAGCCCCAGCATTTT. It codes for CASRGSQGKGNQPQHF. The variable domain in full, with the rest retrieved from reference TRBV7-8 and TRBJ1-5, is GAGVSQSPRYKVAKRGQDVALRCDPISGHVSLFWYQQALGQGPEFLTYFQNEAQLDKSGLPSDRFFAERPEGSVSTLKIQRTQQEDSAVYLCASRGSQGKGNQPQHFGDGTRLSIL.

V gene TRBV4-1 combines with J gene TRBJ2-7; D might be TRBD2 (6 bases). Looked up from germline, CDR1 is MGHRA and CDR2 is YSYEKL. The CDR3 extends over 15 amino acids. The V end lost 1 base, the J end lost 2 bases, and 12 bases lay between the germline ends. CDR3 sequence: CASSQAPGSPYEQYF. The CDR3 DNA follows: TGCGCCAGCAGCCAAGCTCCCGGGAGCCCCTACGAGCAGTACTTC.

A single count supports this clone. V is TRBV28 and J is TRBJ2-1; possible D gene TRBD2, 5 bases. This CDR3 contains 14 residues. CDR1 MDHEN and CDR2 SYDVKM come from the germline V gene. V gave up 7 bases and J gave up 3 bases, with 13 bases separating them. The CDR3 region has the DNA TGTGCCAGCACAGAATCGGAGGTCTACAATGAGCAGTTCTTC. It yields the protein CASTESEVYNEQFF.

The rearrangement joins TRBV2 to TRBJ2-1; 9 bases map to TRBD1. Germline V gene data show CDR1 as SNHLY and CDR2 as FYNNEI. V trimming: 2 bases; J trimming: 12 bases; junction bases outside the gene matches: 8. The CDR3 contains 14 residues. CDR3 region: CASSERGQGWGQFF. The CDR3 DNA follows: TGTGCCAGCAGTGAAAGGGGACAGGGTTGGGGGCAGTTCTTC.

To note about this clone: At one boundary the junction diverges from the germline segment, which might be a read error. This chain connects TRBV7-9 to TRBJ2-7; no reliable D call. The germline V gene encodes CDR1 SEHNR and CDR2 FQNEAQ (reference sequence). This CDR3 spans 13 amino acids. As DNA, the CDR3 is TGTTCCAGCAGCTTAGTGACGGGTTACGAGCAGTACTTC. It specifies CSSSLVTGYEQYF.

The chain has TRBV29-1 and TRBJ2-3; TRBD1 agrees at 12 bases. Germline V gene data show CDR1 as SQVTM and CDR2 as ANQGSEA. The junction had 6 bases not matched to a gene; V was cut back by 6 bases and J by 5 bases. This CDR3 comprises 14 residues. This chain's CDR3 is CSVGTGGRVDTQYF. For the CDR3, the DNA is TGCAGCGTGGGGACAGGGGGCCGTGTAGATACGCAGTATTTT.

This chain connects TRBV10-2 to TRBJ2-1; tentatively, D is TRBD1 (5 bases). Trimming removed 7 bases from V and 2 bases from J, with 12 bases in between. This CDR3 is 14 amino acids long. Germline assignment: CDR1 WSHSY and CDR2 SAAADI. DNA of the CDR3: TGCGCCAGCAATCAGGGTCCTCCCTACAATGAGCAGTTCTTC. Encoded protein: CASNQGPPYNEQFF.

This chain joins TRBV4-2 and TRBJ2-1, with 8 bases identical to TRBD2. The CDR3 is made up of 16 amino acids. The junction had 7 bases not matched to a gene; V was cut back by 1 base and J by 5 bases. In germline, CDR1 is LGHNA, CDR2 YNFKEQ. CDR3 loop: CASSQALAGRNNEQFF. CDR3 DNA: TGTGCCAGCAGCCAAGCTTTAGCGGGACGTAACAATGAGCAGTTCTTC.

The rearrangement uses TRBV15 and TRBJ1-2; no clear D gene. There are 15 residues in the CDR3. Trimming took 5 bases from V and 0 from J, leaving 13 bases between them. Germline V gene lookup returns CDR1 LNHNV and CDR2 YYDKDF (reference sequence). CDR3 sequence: CATSGGSTSNYGYTF. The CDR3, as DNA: TGTGCCACCAGCGGCGGGTCTACGTCTAACTATGGCTACACCTTC. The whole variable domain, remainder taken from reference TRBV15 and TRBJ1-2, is DAMVIQNPRYQVTQFGKPVTLSCSQTLNHNVMYWYQQKSSQAPKLLFHYYDKDFNNEADTPDNFQSRRPNTSFCFLDIRSPGLGDTAMYLCATSGGSTSNYGYTFGSGTRLTVV.

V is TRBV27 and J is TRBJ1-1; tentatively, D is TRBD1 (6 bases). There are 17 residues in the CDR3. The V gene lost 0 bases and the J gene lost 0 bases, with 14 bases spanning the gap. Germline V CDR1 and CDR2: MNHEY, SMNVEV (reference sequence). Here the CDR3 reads CASSLSRQGTLNTEAFF. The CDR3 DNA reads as TGTGCCAGCAGTTTATCCCGCCAGGGGACCTTGAACACTGAAGCTTTCTTT.

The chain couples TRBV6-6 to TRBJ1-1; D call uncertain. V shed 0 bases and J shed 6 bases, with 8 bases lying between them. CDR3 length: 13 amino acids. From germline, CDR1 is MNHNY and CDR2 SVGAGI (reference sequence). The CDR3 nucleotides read TGTGCCAGCAGTTACTCGGCCGGGGCTGAAGCTTTCTTT. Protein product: CASSYSAGAEAFF.

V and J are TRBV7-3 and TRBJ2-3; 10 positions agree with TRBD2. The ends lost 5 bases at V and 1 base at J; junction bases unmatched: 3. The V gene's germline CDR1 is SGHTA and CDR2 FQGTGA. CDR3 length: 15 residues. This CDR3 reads CASSPGTSGTDTQYF. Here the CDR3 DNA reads TGTGCCAGCAGCCCCGGGACTAGCGGCACAGATACGCAGTATTTT. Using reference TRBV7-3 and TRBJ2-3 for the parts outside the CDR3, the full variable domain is GAGVSQTPSNKVTEKGKYVELRCDPISGHTALYWYRQSLGQGPEFLIYFQGTGAADDSGLPNDRFFAVRPEGSVSTLKIQRTERGDSAVYLCASSPGTSGTDTQYFGPGTRLTVL.

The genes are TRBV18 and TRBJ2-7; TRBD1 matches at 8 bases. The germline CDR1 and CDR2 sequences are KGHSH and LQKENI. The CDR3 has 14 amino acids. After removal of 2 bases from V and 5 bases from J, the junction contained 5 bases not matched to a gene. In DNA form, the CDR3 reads TGTGCCAGCTCACCAAACAGGGGGTTCAACGAGCAGTACTTC. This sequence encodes CASSPNRGFNEQYF.

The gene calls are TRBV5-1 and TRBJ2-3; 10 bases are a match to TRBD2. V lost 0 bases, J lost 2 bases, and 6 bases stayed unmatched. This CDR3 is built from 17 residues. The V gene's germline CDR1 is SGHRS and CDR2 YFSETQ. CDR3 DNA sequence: TGCGCCAGCAGCTTGGACGGTAGCGGGGGGTACACAGATACGCAGTATTTT. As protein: CASSLDGSGGYTDTQYF.

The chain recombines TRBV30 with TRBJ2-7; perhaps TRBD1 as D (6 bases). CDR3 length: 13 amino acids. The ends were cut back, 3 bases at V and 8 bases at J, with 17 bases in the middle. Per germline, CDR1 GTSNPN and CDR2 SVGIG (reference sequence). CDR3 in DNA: TGTGCCTGGAGGATTCTTGGACAGTCCAAGCAGTACTTC. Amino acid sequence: CAWRILGQSKQYF.